This TCR beta chain was captured in a study of post-analysis software for immune sequencing data. Study conclusions and caveats: Patients carried 5 or 6 TRBV segments more frequently than controls did, and TRBV5-6, TRBV5-1 and TRBV20-1 were among them. F measure clustering grouped samples strongly by preparation batch. Among multiple sclerosis patients, normalized Chao1 diversity was significantly below that of controls.

V was shortened by 0 bases and J by 4 bases, with 8 bases between the two germline ends. Germline V gene data show CDR1 as LNHNV and CDR2 as YYDKDF (reference sequence). This CDR3 comprises 14 residues. Unique molecular identifiers were built into the TCR beta cDNA libraries. Each batch of about 0.95 to 11 million T cells produced hundreds of thousands of cDNA molecules. TCRdb processed the PCR reads anew with MiXCR; each CDR3 protein has one entry. Here the sample spans roughly 800,000 distinct CDR3 sequences, approximately 53% being singletons. With respect to this clonotype: Antigen unknown.

The chain joins TRBV15 to TRBJ2-3, with unresolved D. Sequencing input: blood. The TCR sequence derives from a girl under 18 with multiple sclerosis. The CDR3 loop is CATSRDIGSDTQYF. DNA for the CDR3: TGTGCCACCAGCAGAGATATAGGTTCAGATACGCAGTATTTT.